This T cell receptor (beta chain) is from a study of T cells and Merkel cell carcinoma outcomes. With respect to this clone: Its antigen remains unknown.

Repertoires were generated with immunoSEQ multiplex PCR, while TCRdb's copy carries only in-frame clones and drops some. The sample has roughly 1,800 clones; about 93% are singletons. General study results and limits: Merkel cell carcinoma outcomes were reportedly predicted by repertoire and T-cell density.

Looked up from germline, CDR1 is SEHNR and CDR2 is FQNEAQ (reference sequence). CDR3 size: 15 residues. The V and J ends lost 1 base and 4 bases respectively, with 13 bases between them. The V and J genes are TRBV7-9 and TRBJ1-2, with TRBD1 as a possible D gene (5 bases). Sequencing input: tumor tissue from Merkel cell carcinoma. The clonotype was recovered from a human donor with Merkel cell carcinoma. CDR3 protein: CASSLGSRDSYGYTF. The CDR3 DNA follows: TGTGCCAGCAGCTTAGGATCTCGAGACAGCTATGGCTACACCTTC.